This T cell receptor (beta chain) came from a study of shared clonotypes between healthy human individuals. Looking at the study overall: A donor's plate count was three for CD4 naive and three for CD4 memory; CD8 naive had two and CD8 memory one.

Data came from immunoSEQ multiplex PCR; TCRdb stores just in-frame clones and leaves some out. The table shows about 1.1 million clones, with approximately 80% occurring only once. This clone was detected only once. Germline-derived CDR1 and CDR2 are MDHEN and SYDVKM. The V end was cut by 2 bases, the J end by 0 bases, with 10 bases between. This CDR3 has 16 residues. V gene TRBV28 combines with J gene TRBJ1-4, with no clear D. The sample consisted of memory CD4+ T cells from PBMCs. Subset: CD45RA-negative fraction. The TCR was taken from a man younger than 35 in good health. Some clones in this sample may be carry-over from other donors' samples. DNA of the CDR3: TGTGCCAGCAGTTTAATGCCAAGTGCAACTAATGAAAAACTGTTTTTT. This encodes CASSLMPSATNEKLFF.